This entry lists 4 T cell receptor beta chains sequenced from one sample in a study of T-cell memory formation after mild COVID-19. TCRdb reanalysed the 5' RACE reads using MiXCR and keeps one entry per CDR3 protein. The repertoire holds 550,000 to 600,000 distinct CDR3 sequences, with roughly 17% as singletons. What was sequenced was PBMCs or a T cell subset sorted from them (not recorded which). The receptors originated from an adult woman who had mild COVID-19 (a few samples of this study predate the infection). Cell type and time point are not known.

This clonotype was counted a few times. This rearrangement joins TRBV5-1 to TRBJ2-1, with D tentatively TRBD1 or TRBD2 (7 bases each). CDR1 is SGHRS, CDR2 YFSETQ, per germline. Trimming pared 4 bases from V and 14 bases from J, leaving 19 bases between. The length of the CDR3 is 13 residues. Here the CDR3 reads CASSPGQAGVEFF. In DNA, the CDR3 is TGCGCCAGCAGCCCCGGACAGGCGGGGGTGGAGTTCTTC.

The chain couples TRBV6-6 to TRBJ2-3; a possible D gene is TRBD2 (5 bases). The CDR3 is made up of 13 amino acids. Trimming shortened V by 5 bases and J by 6 bases, and 12 bases separated the two germline ends. Germline values: CDR1 MNHNY, CDR2 SVGAGI (reference sequence). CDR3 nucleotide sequence: TGTGCCAGCAGTCCTCCCGGACTCGATACGCAGTATTTT. This encodes CASSPPGLDTQYF.

In its sample, this clonotype was seen a few times. The rearrangement uses TRBV7-9 and TRBJ1-1; D unclear. V lost 5 bases, J lost 0 bases, and 13 bases lay in between. Germline CDR1 SEHNR, CDR2 FQNEAQ (reference sequence). The CDR3 runs to 15 residues. The CDR3 DNA sequence: TGTGCCAGCAGCCTCCTACAGACACTGAACACTGAAGCTTTCTTT. Amino acid sequence: CASSLLQTLNTEAFF.

On this clonotype: An end of the junction differs from the germline gene, which may be a read error. This chain connects TRBV11-2 to TRBJ2-3, with 10 bases matching TRBD1. Germline V lookup: CDR1 SGHAT, CDR2 FQNNGV. The CDR3 consists of 12 residues. The CDR3: CASTFKGTGVDF. CDR3 coding DNA: TGTGCCAGCACCTTCAAGGGGACAGGGGTCGATTTT.